This T cell receptor (beta chain) was sequenced for a study of blood T cell repertoires in COVID-19. The CDR3 is made up of 17 amino acids. In germline, CDR1 is PRHDT, CDR2 FYEKMQ (reference sequence). Trimming left V 0 bases short and J 0 bases short, with 13 bases between. The data were produced by immunoSEQ multiplex PCR, yet TCRdb's version contains in-frame clones alone and is incomplete. Of 64,000 or so clones in the sample, roughly 80% are singletons; the top ten hold 10% to 15%. With regard to this clone: The same CDR3 also results from other DNA sequences found in this sample.

The source of this sequence is a man at least 80 years old with acute or convalescent COVID-19. The sample comprised peripheral blood. V usage is TRBV13 and J usage is TRBJ2-3; D is possibly TRBD2 (5 bases). The CDR3 loop is CASSLGLSGGSTDTQYF. The DNA of the CDR3 is TGTGCCAGCAGCTTAGGCCTAAGCGGAGGAAGCACAGATACGCAGTATTTT.